The rows below give T cell receptor beta chains drawn from one sample of a study of vaccination effects on CD4 cells after COVID-19. Sequenced by immunoSEQ multiplex PCR; TCRdb stores in-frame clones only, minus some. The sample includes about 24,000 clones, about 74% of them seen just once. Which antigens these TCRs recognize remains unknown. This specimen was CD4+ T cells from PBMCs cultured with SARS-CoV-2 spike peptides, taken before COVID-19 vaccination. Every receptor here comes from a human donor who received a COVID-19 vaccine. Each CDR3 is given with its conserved first and last residue.

TRBV5-1 CASSLPWREGGRRHGEQFF
TRBV7-2 CASSLVYWGSGYTF
TRBV7-9 CASSLEAAAKNIQYF
TRBV6-5 CASSGGGRTEAFF
TRBV11-2 CASSLGRDGQPQHF
TRBV11-3 CASSLFRGQNTGELFF
TRBV18 CASSPPWQGREETQYF
TRBV7-2 CASSLVLSVGTLNSPLHF
TRBV15 CATSRDLGYGYNEQFF
TRBV6-5 CASSYGTAYTGNTIYF
TRBV7-9 CASSKLAGEPYEQYF
TRBV18 CASSPNSDTQYF
TRBV6-5 CASSYRRTQNYGYTF
TRBV5-4 CASSHRGTGEAFF
TRBV7-9 CASSSTSSGNTIYF
TRBV5-5 CASSLVQTVSGNTIYF
TRBV2 CASSEWSRKETQYF
TRBV28 CASSIRRTLRQPRGEQFF
TRBV11-3 CASSLTRTGSTDEQYF
TRBV18 CASSPDGKGRNQPQHF
TRBV20-1 CSASDAGGLIEQYF
TRBV5-1 CASSKGQGATDTQYF
TRBV5-6 CASRLDSDNEQFF
TRBV6-2/TRBV6-3 CASSQGPLEQFF
TRBV6-5 CASRPGLLAKNIQYF
TRBV5-1 CASRDRGRSEQFF
TRBV7-9 CASSLRDRAYEQYF
TRBV7-8 CASSLEPRVSDEQYF
TRBV23-1 CARKMGGASNQPQHF
TRBV5-1 CASSLGLAGVSDTQYF
TRBV5-4 CASSLEIGNTGELFF
TRBV6-4 CASSPQGSGANVLTF
TRBV3-1/TRBV3-2 CASSQAEETQYF
TRBV5-5 CASSLRAGGFADTQYF
TRBV27 CASSPGQGNAETQYF
TRBV6-5 CASSYGAGGMNEQFF
TRBV7-9 CASSLVGGEGAAFF
TRBV4-1 CASSQLSGKRTGRNTTGAFF
TRBV27 CASKRINSPLHF
TRBV3-1/TRBV3-2 CASSLQTNTGELFF
TRBV7-9 CASSAQGTGGFEAFF
TRBV10-3 CAISEAGTGVDEQYF
TRBV25-1 CASSEQGAYGYTF
TRBV24-1 CATSDSSGTTGNTIYF
TRBV12-3/TRBV12-4 CASSSIGAYEQYF
TRBV13 CASSPGTGGGSYEQYF
TRBV5-4 CASSTGTEVVHEQFF
TRBV10-3 CAIQGLEYNEQFF
TRBV7-6 CASSLKDFSYNEQFF
TRBV4-2 CASSQDEEEQFF
TRBV6-5 CASSRWQGPYEQYF
TRBV29-1 CSVLYQETQYF
TRBV19 CASSMYGTGYIDEQFF
TRBV5-1 CASSLGAYTSGRSYEQYF
TRBV27 CASSLGVGGEQYF
TRBV3-1/TRBV3-2 CASSQDAASGYNEQFF
TRBV29-1 CSVDRERDGYTF
TRBV19 CASTKRRGYTDTQYF
TRBV5-5 CASSPGLYNEQFF
TRBV29-1 CSVRDLGSYNEQFF